A selection of T cell receptor beta chains follows, all from one sample in a study of T-cell memory formation after mild COVID-19. TCRdb re-called the 5' RACE reads with MiXCR, one entry per CDR3 protein. The sample records hundreds of thousands of distinct CDR3 sequences, 8.2% being singletons. Sequencing was carried out using PBMCs or a T cell subset sorted from them (not recorded which). These receptors were taken from a man aged 18 to 30 who had mild COVID-19 (a few samples of this study predate the infection). Cell type and time point are not known. CDR3s include the opening cysteine and the closing phenylalanine or tryptophan. Fields, in order: J gene, clone size, D gene, V gene, CDR3 protein, CDR3 DNA. A D gene is named only where the DNA matches it firmly. Size values are once, few and many counts, or a class for expanded clones, and some rows have none.

TRBJ2-7 | many | . | TRBV12-3/TRBV12-4 | CASSLGLTYEQYF | TGTGCCAGCAGTTTGGGACTGACCTACGAGCAGTACTTC
TRBJ1-4 | . | . | TRBV3-1 | CASSLGINEKLFF | TGTGCCAGCAGCCTCGGGATTAATGAAAAACTGTTTTTT
TRBJ1-5 | . | . | TRBV2 | CASGGHPSNQPQHF | TGTGCCAGCGGGGGACACCCTAGCAATCAGCCCCAGCATTTT
TRBJ2-1 | . | TRBD1 | TRBV5-1 | CASCPGSTGGNEQFF | TGCGCCAGCTGCCCCGGATCCACAGGGGGCAATGAGCAGTTCTTC
TRBJ1-1 | . | . | TRBV7-9 | CASSLRSNTEAFF | TGTGCCAGCAGCTTAAGGTCGAACACTGAAGCTTTCTTT
TRBJ2-3 | . | . | TRBV18 | CASSRVSTDTQYF | TGTGCCAGCTCACGGGTCAGCACAGATACGCAGTATTTT
TRBJ2-1 | . | . | TRBV6-2/TRBV6-3 | CASSYYGGGNYNEQFF | TGTGCCAGCAGTTACTATGGGGGGGGCAACTACAATGAGCAGTTCTTC
TRBJ2-1 | few | . | TRBV6-2/TRBV6-3 | CASRAMKTNSYNEQFF | TGTGCCAGCAGAGCCATGAAGACGAACTCCTACAATGAGCAGTTCTTC
TRBJ2-3 | . | . | TRBV5-1 | CASSGGTANTDTQYF | TGCGCCAGCAGCGGCGGGACGGCAAATACAGATACGCAGTATTTT
TRBJ2-2 | . | . | TRBV27 | CASSLYGATGELFF | TGTGCCAGCAGTTTATACGGGGCCACCGGGGAGCTGTTTTTT